The present entry profiles one T cell receptor beta chain with its context. Its antigen is not known. This sample stems from a study of T cells in Graves' hyperthyroidism and ophthalmopathy. General study results and limits: Peripheral blood also featured most of the thyroid clonotypes expanded above 0.001.

RNA transcripts yielded amplified TCR beta CDR3 regions. The TCR CDR3 was amplified in a first-round RT-PCR using the HTBI primer set. TCRdb independently ran MiXCR on the multiplex PCR reads; one entry per CDR3 protein. The sample consists of 490,000 or so distinct CDR3 sequences, 40% to 55% of them appearing once. Trimming at V came to 7 bases and at J to 5 bases, leaving 12 bases not matched to a gene. This CDR3 contains 15 residues. From germline, CDR1 is SNHLY and CDR2 FYNNEI. Pregnant or lactating patients were excluded, as were those with uncontrolled infection or other autoimmune disease. The origin of this receptor is an adult woman with Graves' disease, either hyperthyroidism or ophthalmopathy (not recorded which). Sample: peripheral blood or thyroid tissue (not recorded which). The genes are TRBV2 and TRBJ2-5, with 8 bases matching TRBD2. The CDR3 spells CASIKLAAAGETQYF. The CDR3 DNA is TGTGCCAGCATCAAACTAGCGGCTGCCGGGGAGACCCAGTACTTC.